Listed below are T cell receptor beta chains from one sample, sequenced in a study of blood T cell repertoires in COVID-19. TCRdb's table, derived via immunoSEQ multiplex PCR, lists solely in-frame clones and lacks some. The sample lists 35,000 to 40,000 clones; roughly 90% were seen once. Material for sequencing was peripheral blood. These receptors all stem from a human donor in a cohort sampled during active COVID-19. The CDR3 runs from the conserved cysteine through the conserved F or W. D genes are given only for firm matches. The size of a clone is reported for some rows only, either as once, few or many, or as a class for expanded clones.

v_call,j_call,clone_size,d_call,cdr3_aa,cdr3_nt
TRBV27,TRBJ2-3,once,-,CASSTNPGGNTQYF,TGTGCCAGCAGTACCAACCCAGGGGGGAATACGCAGTATTTT
TRBV7-9,TRBJ1-2,-,-,CASSFESTTALYGYTF,TGTGCCAGCAGCTTTGAATCAACGACAGCGCTCTATGGCTACACCTTC
TRBV5-4,TRBJ2-7,-,-,CASSLNRDSYEQYF,TGTGCCAGCAGCCTCAACCGCGACAGCTACGAGCAGTACTTC
TRBV3-1/TRBV3-2,TRBJ2-1,-,-,CASSPPAGSSRGAYNEQFF,TGTGCCAGCAGCCCCCCAGCGGGGTCCTCAAGGGGGGCCTACAATGAGCAGTTCTTC
TRBV4-1,TRBJ1-2,-,-,CASSQDDLGGANGYTF,TGCGCCAGCAGCCAAGATGACTTAGGGGGGGCGAATGGCTACACCTTC
TRBV7-9,TRBJ2-5,-,TRBD1,CASLRQGQETQYF,TGTGCCAGCCTACGACAGGGACAAGAGACCCAGTACTTC
TRBV19,TRBJ2-1,once,-,CASSLGTGYNEQFF,TGTGCCAGTAGTCTGGGGACTGGCTACAATGAGCAGTTCTTC
TRBV6-5,TRBJ1-1,-,TRBD1,CASMWDRTEAFF,TGTGCCAGCATGTGGGACAGGACTGAAGCTTTCTTT
TRBV6-5,TRBJ2-7,-,TRBD1,CAVKNRGRVSYEQYF,TGTGCCGTTAAAAACAGGGGCAGGGTCTCCTACGAGCAGTACTTC
TRBV5-1,TRBJ1-2,-,-,CASSLGAGIEYGYTF,TGCGCCAGCAGCTTGGGGGCAGGGATTGAATATGGCTACACCTTC
TRBV4-2,TRBJ1-2,-,TRBD1,CASSWTGERGGYTF,TGTGCCAGCAGCTGGACAGGGGAGAGGGGGGGCTACACCTTC
TRBV3-1/TRBV3-2,TRBJ2-5,-,-,CASSLQGGETQYF,TGTGCCAGCAGCCTTCAGGGAGGCGAGACCCAGTACTTC
TRBV5-1,TRBJ2-5,-,-,CASSFMRGPQETQYF,TGCGCCAGCAGCTTCATGCGGGGGCCCCAAGAGACCCAGTACTTC
TRBV4-2,TRBJ2-7,-,TRBD1,CASSQAQGQGVGEQYF,TGTGCCAGCAGCCAAGCACAAGGACAGGGTGTAGGCGAGCAGTACTTC
TRBV5-1,TRBJ2-1,-,-,CASSFGGAARNEQFF,TGCGCCAGCAGCTTCGGTGGAGCCGCTCGCAATGAGCAGTTCTTC
TRBV7-6,TRBJ2-5,-,TRBD1,CASSLDRAFGETQYF,TGTGCCAGCAGCCTCGACAGGGCGTTTGGGGAGACCCAGTACTTC
TRBV5-5,TRBJ2-3,-,-,CASYRDAGTDTQYF,TGTGCCAGTTACAGGGACGCTGGCACAGATACGCAGTATTTT
TRBV4-1,TRBJ1-5,-,-,CASSQAQSNQPQHF,TGCGCCAGCAGCCAAGCACAGAGCAATCAGCCCCAGCATTTT
TRBV3-1/TRBV3-2,TRBJ1-1,-,TRBD1,CASSPPGGGIMNTEAFF,TGTGCCAGCAGCCCACCAGGGGGCGGGATAATGAACACTGAAGCTTTCTTT
TRBV7-2,TRBJ2-7,-,-,CASSNIAVLPPYEQYF,TGTGCCAGCAGCAACATAGCGGTTCTACCCCCCTACGAGCAGTACTTC
TRBV7-6,TRBJ2-7,-,TRBD1,CASSLSGQGYEQYF,TGTGCCAGCAGCTTATCGGGACAGGGTTACGAGCAGTACTTC
TRBV7-3,TRBJ2-5,-,-,CASSSGTLSGETQYF,TGTGCCAGCAGCTCCGGGACACTATCAGGGGAGACCCAGTACTTC
TRBV11-1,TRBJ2-7,-,-,CASSPDYSYEQYF,TGTGCCAGCAGCCCGGACTACTCCTACGAGCAGTACTTC
TRBV6-5,TRBJ2-7,once,-,CASRARDSYEQYF,TGTGCCAGCAGGGCTCGGGACTCCTACGAGCAGTACTTC
TRBV9,TRBJ2-2,few,TRBD2,CASTSRGEGLGELFF,TGTGCCAGCACCTCTCGGGGGGAGGGCCTCGGGGAGCTGTTTTTT
TRBV6-2/TRBV6-3,TRBJ2-1,-,-,CASSQSLPGEQFF,TGTGCCAGCAGCCAAAGTCTGCCGGGAGAGCAGTTCTTC
TRBV6-6,TRBJ1-5,-,TRBD1,CASSYSTGGAGQPQHF,TGTGCCAGCAGTTACTCGACAGGGGGCGCCGGACAGCCCCAGCATTTT
TRBV3-1/TRBV3-2,TRBJ1-1,once,-,CASSHTGAVEAFF,TGTGCCAGCAGCCATACTGGGGCGGTTGAAGCTTTCTTT
TRBV5-1,TRBJ2-3,-,-,CASSPGGTNTDTQYF,TGCGCCAGCAGCCCAGGGGGGACAAACACAGATACGCAGTATTTT
TRBV7-9,TRBJ1-1,once,-,CASSPQVGEAFF,TGTGCCAGCAGTCCTCAGGTTGGGGAAGCTTTCTTT
TRBV7-9,TRBJ2-6,-,TRBD1,CASSRGTGGTGANVLTF,TGTGCCAGCAGCCGAGGGACAGGGGGGACTGGGGCCAACGTCCTGACTTTC
TRBV9,TRBJ1-1,-,TRBD1,CASSVGSGQVNTEAFF,TGTGCCAGCAGCGTAGGATCAGGACAGGTCAACACTGAAGCTTTCTTT
TRBV15,TRBJ1-2,-,TRBD1,CATNPGTGGRLDYGYTF,TGTGCCACCAACCCTGGGACAGGGGGCAGATTGGACTATGGCTACACCTTC
TRBV18,TRBJ2-5,-,TRBD2,CASSPGGGYQETQYF,TGTGCCAGCTCACCCGGGGGGGGATACCAAGAGACCCAGTACTTC
TRBV2,TRBJ1-2,-,TRBD1,CASSPRTGGNYGYTF,TGTGCCAGCAGCCCGAGGACAGGGGGTAACTATGGCTACACCTTC
TRBV4-3,TRBJ2-7,-,TRBD2,CASSQDRGGSYEQYF,TGCGCCAGCAGCCAAGATCGGGGGGGATCCTACGAGCAGTACTTC
TRBV11-2,TRBJ2-1,-,TRBD1,CASSLSGRGFYNEQFF,TGTGCCAGCAGCTTATCGGGCAGGGGGTTCTACAATGAGCAGTTCTTC
TRBV19,TRBJ2-1,once,TRBD2,CASSMGLFASGRTNEQFF,TGTGCCAGTAGTATGGGACTCTTCGCTAGCGGGAGAACGAATGAGCAGTTCTTC
TRBV19,TRBJ1-2,-,TRBD1,CASNPTGTNYGYTF,TGTGCCAGTAACCCGACAGGGACAAACTATGGCTACACCTTC
TRBV19,TRBJ2-1,-,TRBD2,CASRSGTSGWGLF,TGTGCCAGCAGATCGGGGACTAGCGGGTGGGGCCTCTTC
TRBV7-2,TRBJ2-1,few,TRBD2,CASRAGVRNEQFF,TGTGCCAGCAGGGCGGGAGTTCGGAATGAGCAGTTCTTC
TRBV12-3/TRBV12-4,TRBJ1-2,-,TRBD1,CASRYGTGYGYTF,TGTGCCAGCAGATATGGGACAGGGTATGGCTACACCTTC
TRBV28,TRBJ2-4,few,-,CASSGSGPKNIQYF,TGTGCCAGCAGCGGCAGCGGGCCCAAAAACATTCAGTACTTC
TRBV5-1,TRBJ2-7,-,-,CASSPPAGTIYEQYF,TGCGCCAGCTCCCCCCCCGCTGGCACGATCTACGAGCAGTACTTC
TRBV2,TRBJ1-2,-,TRBD1,CASSSGTGGLYGYTF,TGTGCCAGCAGCTCCGGGACAGGGGGCTTATATGGCTACACCTTC
TRBV5-5,TRBJ2-7,-,TRBD1,CASSLAQGAVEQYF,TGTGCCAGCAGCTTGGCACAGGGGGCGGTGGAGCAGTACTTC
TRBV5-1,TRBJ1-5,-,-,CASSLTGGQPQHF,TGCGCCAGCAGCTTGACGGGGGGCCAGCCCCAGCATTTT
TRBV19,TRBJ2-2,-,TRBD1,CASSPGQGGTGELFF,TGTGCCAGTAGCCCGGGACAGGGGGGCACCGGGGAGCTGTTTTTT
TRBV5-1,TRBJ2-3,once,-,CASSLDRATDTQYF,TGCGCCAGCAGCTTGGACAGGGCGACAGATACGCAGTATTTT
TRBV19,TRBJ1-5,-,-,CASRPSGGLYSNQPQHF,TGTGCCAGTAGACCCTCGGGGGGCCTATATAGCAATCAGCCCCAGCATTTT
TRBV27,TRBJ1-6,-,-,CASSPSRGGSESPLHF,TGTGCCAGCAGTCCCTCAAGGGGTGGGTCGGAGTCACCCCTCCACTTT
TRBV27,TRBJ1-2,-,-,CASSFRGSYGYTF,TGTGCCAGCAGTTTTCGAGGGAGCTATGGCTACACCTTC
TRBV2,TRBJ2-7,-,-,CASNDGEEQYF,TGTGCCAGCAACGACGGGGAGGAGCAGTACTTC
TRBV15,TRBJ1-1,-,TRBD1,CATSRRTGMTEAFF,TGTGCCACCAGCAGAAGGACAGGGATGACTGAAGCTTTCTTT
TRBV5-1,TRBJ1-6,-,-,CASRDTSYNSPLHF,TGCGCCAGCAGAGATACATCCTATAATTCACCCCTCCACTTT
TRBV7-6,TRBJ1-5,-,-,CASRRQAPFPVGQPQHF,TGTGCCAGCAGACGTCAGGCGCCCTTTCCGGTGGGCCAGCCCCAGCATTTT
TRBV29-1,TRBJ1-5,-,-,CSHRGVQPQHF,TGCAGCCATAGAGGCGTACAGCCCCAGCATTTT
TRBV19,TRBJ2-1,-,TRBD2,CASSIRGLAGDEQFF,TGTGCCAGTAGTATAAGGGGACTAGCGGGAGATGAGCAGTTCTTC
TRBV4-1,TRBJ2-3,-,-,CASSQGFSGTSTDTQYF,TGCGCCAGCAGCCAAGGATTTAGCGGTACTAGCACAGATACGCAGTATTTT
TRBV12-3/TRBV12-4,TRBJ2-3,once,TRBD1,CASRIQGADTQYF,TGTGCCAGCCGGATACAGGGGGCAGATACGCAGTATTTT